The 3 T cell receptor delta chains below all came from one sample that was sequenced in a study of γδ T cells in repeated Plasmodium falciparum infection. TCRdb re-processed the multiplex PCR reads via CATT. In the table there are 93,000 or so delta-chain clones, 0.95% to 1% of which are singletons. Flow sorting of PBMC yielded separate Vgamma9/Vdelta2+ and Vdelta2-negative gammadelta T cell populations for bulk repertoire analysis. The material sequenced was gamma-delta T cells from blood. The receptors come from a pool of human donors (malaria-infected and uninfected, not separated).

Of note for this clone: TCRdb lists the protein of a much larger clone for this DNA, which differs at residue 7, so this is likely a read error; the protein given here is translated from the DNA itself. CDR3 protein: CALGELSLPTSTGGYRTDKLIF. The CDR3 nucleotides are TGTGCTCTTGGGGAACTAAGCCTTCCTACGAGTACTGGGGGATACAGGACCGATAAACTCATCTTT. V usage is TRDV1 and J usage is TRDJ1; 12 nucleotides line up with TRDD3. The J gene is absent in TCRdb and was assigned here via DNA matching to germline. Germline V gives CDR1 TSWWSYY, CDR2 QGS. The CDR3 spans 22 residues. V was pared by 0 bases and J by 2 bases, with 19 bases of the junction left unmatched.

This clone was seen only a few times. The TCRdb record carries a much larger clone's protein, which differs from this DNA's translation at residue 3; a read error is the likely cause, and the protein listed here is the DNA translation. The CDR3 spells CARDTKAWGGPTTDKLIF. CDR3 in DNA: TGTGCCCGTGACACTAAGGCCTGGGGGGGGCCCACAACCGATAAACTCATCTTT. V and J are TRDV2 and TRDJ1; TRDD3 matches at 7 bases. No J segment appears in TCRdb, so it was assigned here by matching the sequence to germline. Germline-derived CDR1 and CDR2 are GEAIGNYY and EKD. The length of the CDR3 is 18 residues.

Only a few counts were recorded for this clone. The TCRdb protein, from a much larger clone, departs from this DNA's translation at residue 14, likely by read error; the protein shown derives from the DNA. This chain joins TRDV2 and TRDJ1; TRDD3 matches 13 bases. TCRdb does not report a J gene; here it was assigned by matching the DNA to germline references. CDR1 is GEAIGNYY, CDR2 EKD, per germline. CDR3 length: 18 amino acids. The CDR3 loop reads CACDTLLLGDTKTVKLIF. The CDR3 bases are TGTGCCTGTGACACCTTGTTACTGGGGGATACGAAGACCGTTAAACTCATCTTT.